A single T cell receptor beta chain is shown here with its context. Unmatched junction bases numbered 5, after V lost 4 bases and J lost 0 bases. The CDR3 runs to 15 residues. CDR1 SGDLS and CDR2 YYNGEE come from the germline V gene. The treatment here: randomized to nivolumab then ipilimumab (arm A) or the reverse (arm B). No patient had prior DNA-damaging chemotherapy. Live CD3+CD8+ CD19− CD56− cells were sorted from PBMCs. This entry comes from a study of sequential checkpoint blockade in melanoma. Study-level background: Randomization was 1:1 between first-line nivolumab→ipilimumab and ipilimumab→nivolumab. Each arm's sequence ended with maintenance nivolumab.

Only in-frame clones appear in the TCRdb table, and some are missing; sequencing was by immunoSEQ multiplex PCR. The sample shows more than 11,000 clones, less than 55% of them seen only once. The chain is built from TRBV9 and TRBJ1-2; TRBD1 aligns across 8 bases. Sequenced material: CD8+ T cells sorted from blood (inferred from file names), taken from a patient given nivolumab and ipilimumab in sequence. The receptor was isolated from a human donor with melanoma. The CDR3: CASSTTGVANYGYTF. As DNA, the CDR3 is TGTGCCAGCAGCACGACAGGGGTAGCTAACTATGGCTACACCTTC.